One and the same sample provided the 26 T cell receptor beta chains below, sequenced in a study of cytomegalovirus exposure and HLA in healthy donors. Primers for the PCR totalled 60 Vbeta and 13 Jbeta. Assay used: immunoSEQ multiplex PCR; TCRdb lists only in-frame clones, some missing. Counted here are more than 80,000 clones, around 76% occurring once; the ten biggest clones make up under 20%. Sequencing was carried out using PBMCs. The receptors were gathered from a woman aged 60-70 years in good health and CMV-seropositive.

This rearrangement joins TRBV5-1 to TRBJ2-1, with a weak D call TRBD1 (6 bases). The germline V gene has CDR1 SGHRS and CDR2 YFSETQ. The CDR3 has 15 residues. Trimming removed 2 bases from V and 2 bases from J, with 11 bases in between. The CDR3 reads CASSLAGQTYNEQFF. The CDR3 DNA reads as TGCGCCAGCAGCTTAGCAGGACAGACCTACAATGAGCAGTTCTTC.

Concerning this clone: The sample carries other DNA sequences with the same CDR3. This sequence joins TRBV7-9 and TRBJ2-7, with 8 positions matching TRBD1. The CDR3 has 14 amino acids. J lost 3 bases, V lost 1 base, and 2 bases had no gene match. CDR1 SEHNR and CDR2 FQNEAQ come from the germline V gene (reference sequence). The CDR3 bases are TGTGCCAGCAGCTTAGGGACAGGGATCTACGAGCAGTACTTC. As protein: CASSLGTGIYEQYF.

This chain joins TRBV7-3 and TRBJ2-1, with D possibly TRBD1 on 5 matching bases. Germline lookup yields CDR1 SGHTA and CDR2 FQGTGA. CDR3 length equals 15 residues. Trimming pared 3 bases from V and 3 bases from J, leaving 12 bases between. The CDR3 is CASSFSQGLYNEQFF. CDR3 nucleotide sequence: TGTGCCAGCAGCTTCTCGCAGGGCCTCTACAATGAGCAGTTCTTC.

Notes on this clone: At one boundary the junction diverges from the germline segment, which might be a read error. The rearrangement joins TRBV5-4 to TRBJ2-7, with 14 bases identical to TRBD2. Germline CDR1 and CDR2: SGHNT and YYREEE (reference sequence). CDR3 length: 14 amino acids. CDR3 amino acids: CASSPGTSGSYWNF. CDR3 sequence (DNA): TGTGCCAGCAGCCCCGGGACTAGCGGGAGTTATTGGAACTTC. The full variable domain, its missing parts supplied by reference TRBV5-4 and TRBJ2-7, is ETGVTQSPTHLIKTRGQQVTLRCSSQSGHNTVSWYQQALGQGPQFIFQYYREEENGRGNFPPRFSGLQFPNYSSELNVNALELDDSALYLCASSPGTSGSYWNFGPGTRLTVT.

The rearrangement uses TRBV7-9 and TRBJ1-3, with D maybe TRBD1 (5 bases). From germline, CDR1 is SEHNR and CDR2 FQNEAQ (reference sequence). The CDR3 runs 12 residues. V lost 11 bases, J lost 1 base, and 9 bases lay in between. CDR3 DNA sequence: TGTGCCGGGGGGGGGTCTGGAAACACCATATATTTT. Protein: CAGGGSGNTIYF.

This chain joins TRBV7-9 and TRBJ1-5; D is unresolved. V was pared by 5 bases and J by 3 bases, with 8 bases between. This CDR3 has 13 residues. Germline-derived CDR1 and CDR2 are SEHNR and FQNEAQ (reference sequence). This CDR3 is CASSPGDNQPQHF. CDR3 nucleotides: TGTGCCAGCAGCCCGGGAGACAATCAGCCCCAGCATTTT.

The genes are TRBV19 and TRBJ1-1; D is undetermined. This CDR3 contains 14 residues. V was pared by 7 bases and J by 1 base, with 13 bases between. Germline V lookup: CDR1 LNHDA, CDR2 SQIVND (reference sequence). The CDR3 loop reads CASTIGGANTEAFF. The CDR3 nucleotides read TGTGCCAGTACAATCGGTGGTGCGAACACTGAAGCTTTCTTT.

This clone has just one count. The gene calls are TRBV18 and TRBJ2-1; 7 nucleotides match TRBD1. After removal of 3 bases from V and 3 bases from J, the junction contained 8 bases not matched to a gene. CDR1 is KGHSH and CDR2 is LQKENI in the germline V gene. This CDR3 has 16 residues. CDR3 residues: CASSPNRGRIYNEQFF. In nucleotides, the CDR3 is TGTGCCAGCTCACCGAACAGGGGAAGGATCTACAATGAGCAGTTCTTC.

This chain links TRBV20-1 with TRBJ2-1; D is undetermined. The germline V gene encodes CDR1 DFQATT and CDR2 SNEGSKA (reference sequence). V lost 2 bases to trimming and J lost 8 bases, with 7 bases between them. The CDR3 length is 11 residues. CDR3 DNA: TGCAGTGCTAGAAGAGGCCATGAGCAGTTCTTC. This codes for CSARRGHEQFF.

As concerns this clone: At one end, the junction sequence differs from germline, possibly due to a read error. The chain recombines TRBV6-6 with TRBJ2-7; TRBD1 matches at 9 bases. The CDR3 contains 11 residues. Germline CDR1 is MNHNY and CDR2 is SVGAGI (reference sequence). CDR3: CASRTGQGLDF. CDR3 bases: TGTGCCAGCAGAACCGGACAGGGGCTAGACTTC.

The chain couples TRBV7-9 to TRBJ1-4, with a weak D call TRBD1 (5 bases). CDR1 is SEHNR and CDR2 is FQNEAQ in the germline V gene (reference sequence). V was clipped by 6 bases and J by 3 bases, with 11 bases between them. This CDR3 spans 14 amino acids. The CDR3 loop reads CASSFRVPNEKLFF. The DNA for the CDR3 is TGTGCCAGCAGTTTCAGGGTCCCTAATGAAAAACTGTTTTTT.

The CDR3, as DNA: TGCGCCAGCAGTGCCGGGATCCAACGGGGGGAGACCCAGTACTTC. Translating gives CASSAGIQRGETQYF. This chain connects TRBV10-1 to TRBJ2-5, with D maybe TRBD2 (6 bases). This CDR3 is 15 amino acids long. With 4 bases removed from V and 5 bases from J, the gap between germline ends came to 17 bases. Germline CDR1 WNHNN, CDR2 SYGVQD (reference sequence).

About this clone: Other DNA sequences in the sample encode the same CDR3. V and J are TRBV5-1 and TRBJ1-4, with TRBD1 matching over 8 bases. V trimming: 4 bases; J trimming: 4 bases; junction bases outside the gene matches: 3. This CDR3 has 14 amino acids. Looked up from germline, CDR1 is SGHRS and CDR2 is YFSETQ. Written as DNA, the CDR3 is TGCGCCAGCAGCCTTGGACAGGGTAATGAAAAACTGTTTTTT. Translation gives CASSLGQGNEKLFF.

This chain joins TRBV6-5 and TRBJ1-5; no definite D call. CDR3 length equals 14 residues. With 0 bases removed from V and 5 bases from J, the gap between germline ends came to 8 bases. Germline V gives CDR1 MNHEY, CDR2 SVGAGI. The CDR3: CASSYSEGYQPQHF. For the CDR3, the DNA is TGTGCCAGCAGTTACTCAGAGGGATATCAGCCCCAGCATTTT.

The rearrangement uses TRBV10-1 and TRBJ2-7; D is perhaps TRBD1 (6 bases). Germline assignment: CDR1 WNHNN and CDR2 SYGVQD (reference sequence). The CDR3 length is 13 residues. Trimming cost V 4 bases and J 3 bases, with 10 bases left between them. CDR3 DNA sequence: TGCGCCAGCAGTGCTTACAGGGACTACGAGCAGTACTTC. Residues: CASSAYRDYEQYF.

The chain is built from TRBV5-1 and TRBJ2-1; tentative D call: TRBD1 (7 bases). The V and J ends lost 2 bases and 5 bases respectively, with 14 bases between them. Per germline, CDR1 SGHRS and CDR2 YFSETQ. The CDR3 consists of 15 residues. DNA for the CDR3: TGCGCCAGCAGCTTAATGCAGGGGGGAAACAATGAGCAGTTCTTC. Its protein is CASSLMQGGNNEQFF.

The chain combines TRBV9 with TRBJ2-5; 8 nucleotides line up with TRBD1. With 4 bases clipped from V and 2 bases from J, the junction kept 4 bases outside the gene matches. From germline, CDR1 is SGDLS and CDR2 YYNGEE. The CDR3 sequence is 14 residues long. CDR3 bases: TGTGCCAGCAGCCCCCGGACAGGGCAAGAGACCCAGTACTTC. It is translated as CASSPRTGQETQYF.

The chain combines TRBV18 with TRBJ2-2, with 7 positions matching TRBD2. The CDR3 consists of 15 residues. Germline V gene data show CDR1 as KGHSH and CDR2 as LQKENI. Trimming at V came to 1 base and at J to 1 base, leaving 0 bases not matched to a gene. As DNA, the CDR3 is TGTGCCAGCTCACCACAGCGGGAGAACACCGGGGAGCTGTTTTTT. Its protein product is CASSPQRENTGELFF.

The J gene is TRBJ1-3, the V gene TRBV28; 8 bases map to TRBD1. Germline V gives CDR1 MDHEN, CDR2 SYDVKM. With 2 bases clipped from V and 3 bases from J, the junction kept 6 bases outside the gene matches. CDR3 size: 16 residues. This CDR3 is CASSLPARGLGNTIYF. The CDR3 coding sequence is TGTGCCAGCAGTTTACCGGCCAGGGGGCTTGGAAACACCATATATTTT.

The gene calls are TRBV11-2 and TRBJ2-1, with 10 positions matching TRBD2. Germline V lookup: CDR1 SGHAT, CDR2 FQNNGV. The trim removed 5 bases at V and 6 bases at J, leaving 7 bases unmatched. This CDR3 comprises 15 residues. CDR3 DNA sequence: TGTGCCAGCAGCCCCTTTCTAGCGGGAGTCAATGAGCAGTTCTTC. Its translation is CASSPFLAGVNEQFF.

This chain links TRBV30 with TRBJ1-1; D is possibly TRBD1 (6 bases). CDR1 is GTSNPN and CDR2 is SVGIG in the germline V gene (reference sequence). Trimming left V 4 bases short and J 0 bases short, with 18 bases between. This CDR3 region has 16 residues. The CDR3: CAWNVRGGEMNTEAFF. DNA of the CDR3: TGTGCCTGGAACGTAAGGGGGGGTGAGATGAACACTGAAGCTTTCTTT.

The gene calls are TRBV10-3 and TRBJ2-5; the D gene is possibly TRBD2 (5 bases). CDR1 is ENHRY, CDR2 SYGVKD, per germline. V shed 2 bases and J shed 4 bases, with 14 bases lying between them. There are 15 residues in the CDR3. The CDR3 loop reads CAISEVSRAGETQYF. The CDR3 DNA sequence: TGTGCCATCAGTGAGGTGTCGAGGGCAGGAGAGACCCAGTACTTC.

The chain carries TRBV4-1 and TRBJ2-1, with 9 bases fitting TRBD1. The V gene's germline CDR1 is MGHRA and CDR2 YSYEKL. CDR3 length: 16 amino acids. J gave up 7 bases and V 0 bases, and 7 bases lay outside the gene matches. The CDR3 DNA reads TGCGCCAGCAGCCAAGATCACAGGGGGCGTGTGAATGAGCAGTTCTTC. Translating gives CASSQDHRGRVNEQFF.

The chain links TRBV25-1 to TRBJ1-2; 10 nucleotides agree with TRBD1. Germline CDR1 is MGHDK and CDR2 is SYGVNS. The V segment lost 3 bases and the J segment 3 bases; nucleotides outside the gene matches: 4. There are 15 residues in the CDR3. CDR3 in DNA: TGTGCCAGCAGTGATAGGGACAGGGGTCACTATGGCTACACCTTC. It is translated as CASSDRDRGHYGYTF.

This chain uses TRBV7-9 with TRBJ1-2; 8 nucleotides align to TRBD1. The CDR3 totals 15 residues. The V segment lost 5 bases and the J segment 3 bases; nucleotides outside the gene matches: 8. Germline V gene sequence: CDR1 SEHNR, CDR2 FQNEAQ (reference sequence). CDR3 sequence: CASSPTRQGYYGYTF. CDR3 DNA: TGTGCCAGCAGCCCTACTCGACAGGGGTACTATGGCTACACCTTC.

The rearrangement links TRBV19 to TRBJ1-4; D possibly corresponds to TRBD1 (5 bases). CDR3 length: 13 residues. Germline V CDR1 and CDR2: LNHDA, SQIVND (reference sequence). Trimming stripped 3 bases from V and 8 bases from J, with 10 bases between. The CDR3 nucleotides are TGTGCCAGTAGTATTTCCAGGGCCGAAAAACTGTTTTTT. It yields the protein CASSISRAEKLFF.